The 17 T cell receptor beta chains listed next were all sequenced from one sample in a study of regulatory T cells in long-lasting Graves disease. Combining iRepertoire HTBI primers with Arm-PCR of CDR3 regions, the authors built TCR beta libraries. A single record per CDR3 protein comes from TCRdb applying MiXCR to the multiplex PCR reads. This repertoire shows 200,000 to 250,000 distinct CDR3 sequences, around 21% found once; its top ten account for about 14%. This sample's time point: newly diagnosed GD, antithyroid drugs for less than 3 months. PBMC-extracted RNA yielded the TCR library. The sequencing here drew on peripheral blood mononuclear cells (PBMCs), taken at new diagnosis, from a patient treated with antithyroid drugs. These receptors all stem from a female donor with Graves disease.

In its sample, this clonotype was seen many times. The genes are TRBV5-5 and TRBJ2-5; either TRBD1 or TRBD2 may fit D (5 bases each). Trimming removed 4 bases at V and 1 base at J, with 8 bases between. The CDR3 runs 13 residues. Germline CDR1 is SGHKS and CDR2 is YYEKEE (reference sequence). The CDR3 spells CASSTGAQETQYF. The DNA of the CDR3 is TGTGCCAGCAGCACCGGGGCCCAAGAGACCCAGTACTTC.

This clonotype has more than one count but fewer than ten. The chain employs TRBV28 and TRBJ1-5, with D perhaps matching TRBD1 (6 bases). Trimming shortened V by 10 bases and J by 3 bases, and 13 bases separated the two germline ends. Germline lookup yields CDR1 MDHEN and CDR2 SYDVKM. The CDR3 spans 13 residues. CDR3 in DNA: TGTGCCACCCGGGGGGGCTCCAATCAGCCCCAGCATTTT. Translation: CATRGGSNQPQHF.

This clonotype was observed at least ten times. The J gene is TRBJ1-1, the V gene TRBV2; 7 bases map to TRBD1. The V gene's germline CDR1 is SNHLY and CDR2 FYNNEI. The CDR3 has 13 amino acids. V lost 6 bases to trimming and J lost 7 bases; unmatched junction nucleotides: 8. CDR3 bases: TGTGCCAGCAGCAAGACAGGGTTTCTTGAAGCTTTCTTT. As protein: CASSKTGFLEAFF.

The sample holds a few counts of this clonotype. This chain connects TRBV6-1 to TRBJ1-1, with D maybe TRBD1 (6 bases). From germline, CDR1 is MNHNS and CDR2 SASEGT. This CDR3 spans 12 amino acids. V lost 11 bases and J lost 7, with 17 bases in between. CDR3: CAAKSGEGEAFF. CDR3 DNA: TGTGCCGCCAAGTCAGGGGAGGGTGAAGCTTTCTTT.

This clonotype was found many times. The chain recombines TRBV12-3 or TRBV12-4 with TRBJ2-1; possible D gene TRBD2, 6 bases. The CDR3 loop spans 13 amino acids. Trimming left V 6 bases short and J 8 bases short, with 14 bases between. CDR3 nucleotides: TGTGCCAGCAGCGGGACTGCCTGGGATGAGCAGTTCTTC. Translation gives CASSGTAWDEQFF.

This clonotype appeared a single time. A read error may be the cause here, since a much bigger clone is one base away. Given the absence of the conserved phenylalanine or tryptophan at the CDR3 end, a read error is likely. The V call is TRBV28, the J call TRBJ1-1; D ambiguous. CDR1 and CDR2 (germline): MDHEN, SYDVKM. Trimming took off 6 bases at V and 1 base at J, with 15 bases between the two ends. The CDR3 sequence is 15 residues long. The CDR3 DNA follows: TGTGCCAGCAGCACCGGAACGGGTTCGAACACTGAAGCTTTCCTT. Translated, it gives CASSTGTGSNTEAFL.

J is TRBJ2-3 and V is TRBV20-1, with 8 bases fitting TRBD2. This CDR3 contains 14 residues. Trimming at V came to 4 bases and at J to 1 base, leaving 4 bases not matched to a gene. CDR1 and CDR2 (germline): DFQATT, SNEGSKA (reference sequence). The CDR3 reads CSATWREGTDTQYF. Here the CDR3 DNA reads TGCAGTGCTACTTGGCGGGAGGGCACAGATACGCAGTATTTT.

This clonotype was seen repeatedly, ten times or more. This rearrangement joins TRBV20-1 to TRBJ1-1, with 10 nucleotides matching TRBD1. The CDR3 is 13 amino acids. Germline values: CDR1 DFQATT, CDR2 SNEGSKA (reference sequence). The V segment lost 6 bases and the J segment 6 bases; nucleotides outside the gene matches: 7. The CDR3 spells CSAQTGGLAEAFF. The CDR3 DNA follows: TGCAGTGCCCAGACAGGGGGCTTGGCTGAAGCTTTCTTT.

This clonotype appeared a few times. A much larger clone sits a single nucleotide away, making a read error possible. The CDR3 loop reads CACSTSAVKNIQYF. DNA for the CDR3: TGTGCCTGCTCTACTAGCGCGGTCAAAAACATTCAGTACTTC. The rearrangement links TRBV18 to TRBJ2-4; 7 bases match TRBD2. In germline, CDR1 is KGHSH, CDR2 LQKENI. The CDR3 has 14 residues.

Details on this clonotype: At one end, the junction sequence differs from germline, possibly due to a read error. This rearrangement joins TRBV7-9 to TRBJ2-5; 13 bases are a match to TRBD2. This CDR3 has 18 residues. CDR1 is SEHNR and CDR2 is FQNEAQ in the germline V gene (reference sequence). CDR3 sequence (DNA): TGCGCCAGCAGCCCATCGACTAGCGGGGGGCCTTACCAAGAGACCCAGTACTTC. Translating it yields CASSPSTSGGPYQETQYF.

In its sample, this clonotype was seen once. The chain uses TRBV18 and TRBJ1-2; TRBD1 is a possible D gene (6 bases). The V gene lost 0 bases and the J gene lost 3 bases, with 8 bases spanning the gap. The germline V gene has CDR1 KGHSH and CDR2 LQKENI. This CDR3 is built from 14 residues. CDR3 bases: TGTGCCAGCTCACCACCCAGGGGTTACTATGGCTACACCTTC. Translation gives CASSPPRGYYGYTF.

Ten or more counts support this clonotype. The rearrangement joins TRBV2 to TRBJ2-5; 10 nucleotides align to TRBD2. The junction had 4 bases not matched to a gene; V was cut back by 8 bases and J by 1 base. Germline V gene lookup returns CDR1 SNHLY and CDR2 FYNNEI. The CDR3 length is 14 residues. In DNA, the CDR3 is TGTGCCAGCGGAGGACTAGCGGCCCAAGAGACCCAGTACTTC. This gives the protein CASGGLAAQETQYF.

The chain joins TRBV6-2 or TRBV6-3 to TRBJ2-3, with D unclear. Between the trimmed V and J ends, which lost 3 bases and 2 bases, there was a span of 9 bases. CDR1 is MNHEY, CDR2 SVGEGT, per germline. This CDR3 has 14 amino acids. CDR3 nucleotides: TGTGCCAGCAGTTATTTAACTTTCACAGATACGCAGTATTTT. It is translated as CASSYLTFTDTQYF.

The chain is built from TRBV2 and TRBJ2-3, with D unresolved. Per germline, CDR1 SNHLY and CDR2 FYNNEI. This CDR3 is 15 amino acids long. V gave up 4 bases and J gave up 0 bases, with 11 bases separating them. CDR3 loop: CASSARPTSTDTQYF. DNA of the CDR3: TGTGCCAGCAGTGCGAGGCCCACTAGCACAGATACGCAGTATTTT. Combining the CDR3 with reference TRBV2 and TRBJ2-3 gives the whole variable domain EPEVTQTPSHQVTQMGQEVILRCVPISNHLYFYWYRQILGQKVEFLVSFYNNEISEKSEIFDDQFSVERPDGSNFTLKIRSTKLEDSAMYFCASSARPTSTDTQYFGPGTRLTVL.

This clonotype came up many times. The chain combines TRBV7-6 with TRBJ2-7, with 7 bases aligning to TRBD1. Germline V lookup: CDR1 SGHVS, CDR2 FNYEAQ. The CDR3 has 15 amino acids. The V gene end was trimmed by 2 bases and the J gene end by 0 bases; junction bases not matched to a gene: 4. The CDR3 nucleotides are TGTGCCAGCAGCTTAAACGGGGACAGCTCCTACGAGCAGTACTTC. Translation: CASSLNGDSSYEQYF. The whole variable domain, remainder taken from reference TRBV7-6 and TRBJ2-7, is GAGVSQSPRYKVTKRGQDVALRCDPISGHVSLYWYRQALGQGPEFLTYFNYEAQQDKSGLPNDRFSAERPEGSISTLTIQRTEQRDSAMYRCASSLNGDSSYEQYFGPGTRLTVT.

Ten or more counts support this clonotype. The CDR3, as DNA: TGTGCCAGCTCACCACGGGGAGCAGTGAACACTGAAGCTTTCTTT. Protein: CASSPRGAVNTEAFF. The rearrangement uses TRBV18 and TRBJ1-1; D is uncertain. The V end lost 1 base, the J end lost 0 bases, and 9 bases lay between the germline ends. Germline values: CDR1 KGHSH, CDR2 LQKENI. This CDR3 comprises 15 residues.

In its sample, this clonotype was seen many times. The chain has TRBV7-2 and TRBJ2-1; D possibly corresponds to TRBD1 (5 bases). Germline V lookup: CDR1 SGHTA, CDR2 FQGNSA. With 3 bases removed from V and 2 bases from J, the gap between germline ends came to 8 bases. The CDR3 contains 14 residues. CDR3 DNA: TGTGCCAGCAGCTTCTGGGGCACCTACAATGAGCAGTTCTTC. Its translation: CASSFWGTYNEQFF.